This T cell receptor (beta chain) originates from a study of control samples from healthy donors and cancer patients. The CDR3 is made up of 13 amino acids. Per germline, CDR1 MNHEY and CDR2 SVGAGI. V dropped 8 bases and J dropped 3; count of bases not matched to a gene: 6. Measured with immunoSEQ multiplex PCR; TCRdb has only the in-frame clones, and not every one. The profile shows hundreds of thousands of clones, over 75% of them singletons. This clone was counted a single time. This chain links TRBV6-5 with TRBJ2-7; 8 bases fit TRBD1. The clonotype comes from a woman aged 60-70 years with lung cancer. Specimen: PBMCs. The chain's CDR3 is CASLPGTGYEQYF. The CDR3, as DNA: TGTGCCAGCTTGCCCGGGACAGGCTACGAGCAGTACTTC.